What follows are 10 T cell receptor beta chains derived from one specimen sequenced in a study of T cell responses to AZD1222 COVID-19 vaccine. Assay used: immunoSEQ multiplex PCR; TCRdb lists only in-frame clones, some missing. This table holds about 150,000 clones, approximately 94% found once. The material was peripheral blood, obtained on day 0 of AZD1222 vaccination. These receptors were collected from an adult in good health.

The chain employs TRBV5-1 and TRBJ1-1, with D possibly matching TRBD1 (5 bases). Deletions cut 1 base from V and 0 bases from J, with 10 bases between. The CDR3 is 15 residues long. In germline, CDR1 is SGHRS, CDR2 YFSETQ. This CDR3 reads CASSLLRAMNTEAFF. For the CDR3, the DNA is TGCGCCAGCAGCTTGCTCAGGGCCATGAACACTGAAGCTTTCTTT.

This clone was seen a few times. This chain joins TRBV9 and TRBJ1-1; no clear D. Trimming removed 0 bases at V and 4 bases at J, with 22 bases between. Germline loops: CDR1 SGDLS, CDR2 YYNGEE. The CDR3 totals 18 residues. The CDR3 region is CASSVDGHGEGLVTEAFF. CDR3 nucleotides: TGTGCCAGCAGCGTAGATGGTCACGGAGAGGGTCTGGTCACTGAAGCTTTCTTT.

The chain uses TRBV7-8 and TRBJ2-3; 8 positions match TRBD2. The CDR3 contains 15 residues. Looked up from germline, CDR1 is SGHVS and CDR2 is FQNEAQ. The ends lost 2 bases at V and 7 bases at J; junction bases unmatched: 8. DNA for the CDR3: TGTGCCAGCAGCTTAAGCGATGGCGGGGGGAATACGCAGTATTTT. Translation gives CASSLSDGGGNTQYF.

Written as DNA, the CDR3 is TGTGCCAGCAGCCACCAGGGTGGCTACACCTTC. It codes for CASSHQGGYTF. The rearrangement links TRBV3-1 (or the pseudogene TRBV3-2) to TRBJ1-2; tentative D call: TRBD1 (5 bases). Germline CDR1 and CDR2: LGHDT and YNNKEL (reference sequence). The germline V and J ends were trimmed by 3 bases and 7 bases, with 6 bases remaining between them. The CDR3 is 11 residues long.

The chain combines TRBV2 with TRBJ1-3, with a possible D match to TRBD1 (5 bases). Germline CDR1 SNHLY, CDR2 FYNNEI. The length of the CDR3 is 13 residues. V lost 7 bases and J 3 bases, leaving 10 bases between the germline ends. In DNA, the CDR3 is TGTGCCAGCACCCGACAGAGTGGAAACACCATATATTTT. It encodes CASTRQSGNTIYF.

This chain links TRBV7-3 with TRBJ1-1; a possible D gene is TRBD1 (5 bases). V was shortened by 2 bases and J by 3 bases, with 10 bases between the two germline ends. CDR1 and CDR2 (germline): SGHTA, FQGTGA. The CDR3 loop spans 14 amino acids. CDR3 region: CASSLQAGDTEAFF. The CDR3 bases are TGTGCCAGCAGCTTACAGGCGGGGGACACTGAAGCTTTCTTT.

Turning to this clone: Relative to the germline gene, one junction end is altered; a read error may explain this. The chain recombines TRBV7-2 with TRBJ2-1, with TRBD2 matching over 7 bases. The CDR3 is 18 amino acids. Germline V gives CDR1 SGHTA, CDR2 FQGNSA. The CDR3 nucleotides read TGTGCCAGCAGCTTGTTGGGTTCGTTAGCGGGTACCTACGATGAGCAGTTCTTC. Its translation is CASSLLGSLAGTYDEQFF.

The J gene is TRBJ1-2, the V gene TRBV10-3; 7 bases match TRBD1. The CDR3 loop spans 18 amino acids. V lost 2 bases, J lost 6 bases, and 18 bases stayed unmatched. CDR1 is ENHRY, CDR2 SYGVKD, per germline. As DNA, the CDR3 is TGTGCCATCAGTGAGCAGGGTCCGGGGGTAGGGGGCGCGCATGGCTACACCTTC. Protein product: CAISEQGPGVGGAHGYTF.

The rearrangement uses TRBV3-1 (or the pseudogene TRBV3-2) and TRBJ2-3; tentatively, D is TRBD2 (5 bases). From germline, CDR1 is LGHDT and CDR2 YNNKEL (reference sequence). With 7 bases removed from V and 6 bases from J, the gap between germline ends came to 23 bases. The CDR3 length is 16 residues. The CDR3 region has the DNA TGTGCCAGCACTCGGGCGGGCGTCGATGAGTGGGATACGCAGTATTTT. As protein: CASTRAGVDEWDTQYF.

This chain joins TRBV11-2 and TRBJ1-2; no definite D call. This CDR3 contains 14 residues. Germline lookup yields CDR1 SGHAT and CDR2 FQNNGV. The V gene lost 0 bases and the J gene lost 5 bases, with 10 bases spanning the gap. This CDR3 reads CASSLDRGHYGYTF. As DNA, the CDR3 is TGTGCCAGCAGCTTAGACAGAGGGCATTATGGCTACACCTTC. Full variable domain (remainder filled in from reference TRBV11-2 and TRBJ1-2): EAGVAQSPRYKIIEKRQSVAFWCNPISGHATLYWYQQILGQGPKLLIQFQNNGVVDDSQLPKDRFSAERLKGVDSTLKIQPAKLEDSAVYLCASSLDRGHYGYTFGSGTRLTVV.